This TCR beta chain was recovered during a study of T cell responses to AZD1222 COVID-19 vaccine. Details on this clone: Its specificity is unknown.

Per the germline V gene, CDR1 is SNHLY and CDR2 is FYNNEI. This CDR3 is 11 amino acids long. V lost 6 bases and J 9 bases, leaving 9 bases between the germline ends. Second doses at about 4 or about 12 weeks were pooled. Overall study findings and caveats: Donor demographics were predominantly white British with a female majority; clonal diversity may be underestimated. The breadth and depth of Spike-specific TCRs increased once two AZD1222 doses had been given.

The protocol was immunoSEQ multiplex PCR, while the TCRdb copy is restricted to in-frame clones and leaves out a portion. Of 200,000 or so clones in the sample, around 93% were seen once. V gene TRBV2 combines with J gene TRBJ2-1; D may be TRBD1 (5 bases). The sequence came from an adult who received the AZD1222 COVID-19 vaccine. The starting material was peripheral blood, obtained 28 days after the second AZD1222 dose. The CDR3 sequence is CASSRQSEQFF. As DNA, the CDR3 is TGTGCCAGCAGCAGACAGTCTGAGCAGTTCTTC.